A selection of T cell receptor beta chains follows, all from one sample in a study of blood T cell repertoires in COVID-19. Sequenced by immunoSEQ multiplex PCR; TCRdb stores in-frame clones only, minus some. The table records some 390,000 clones, approximately 89% of them present only once. Sequencing input: PBMCs or T cells enriched from blood (not recorded which). These receptors came from a woman aged 25 to 39 who had recovered from COVID-19. The CDR3 runs from the conserved cysteine through the conserved F or W. D genes are given only for firm matches. Size values are once, few and many counts, or a class for expanded clones, and some rows have none.

.	15	TRBV2	.	TRBJ1-3	TGTGCCAGCATCCCAAGGGGGACGGCTGGAAACACCATATATTTT	CASIPRGTAGNTIYF
.	14	TRBV7-6	TRBD1	TRBJ2-5	TGTGCCAGCAGCCCGCGGACAGGGGGAGAGACCCAGTACTTC	CASSPRTGGETQYF
.	14	TRBV7-9	.	TRBJ2-1	TGTGCCAGCAGCCTCGGGACACATAACAATGAGCAGTTCTTC	CASSLGTHNNEQFF
.	13	TRBV30	.	TRBJ1-2	TGTGCCTGGAGTGTACGGGTCAGGGTCGTCGACACCTTC	CAWSVRVRVVDTF
.	15	TRBV5-6	.	TRBJ1-5	TGTGCCAGCAGCTTGGCCGGAGGTAGCAATCAGCCCCAGCATTTT	CASSLAGGSNQPQHF
.	14	TRBV5-6	.	TRBJ1-3	TGTGCCAGCAGCTTGGGTCGCGGGGGAAACACCATATATTTT	CASSLGRGGNTIYF
.	14	TRBV6-5	.	TRBJ1-2	TGTGCCAGCACTAGACAAGGGACAAAATATGGCTACACCTTC	CASTRQGTKYGYTF
.	14	TRBV29-1	.	TRBJ1-4	TGCAGCGTTGCTTCCAGGGGTCGGGATGAAAAACTGTTTTTT	CSVASRGRDEKLFF
once	14	TRBV7-9	.	TRBJ2-5	TGTGCCAGCAGCTTGACTAACAACCAAGAGACCCAGTACTTC	CASSLTNNQETQYF
.	16	TRBV28	TRBD2	TRBJ2-2	TGTGCCACCTTGACTAGCGGGAGGGCTGACACCGGGGAGCTGTTTTTT	CATLTSGRADTGELFF
few	14	TRBV9	.	TRBJ1-1	TGTGCCAGCAGCGTAGGTTTCGGCGGCACTGAAGCTTTCTTT	CASSVGFGGTEAFF
.	15	TRBV14	TRBD1	TRBJ1-2	TGTGCCAGCAGCCAAGCCGGGACAGGGTTATTCGGCTACACCTTC	CASSQAGTGLFGYTF
.	15	TRBV27	TRBD1	TRBJ1-1	TGTGCCAGCAGCCGGATACGGACAGGGGTAACTGAAGCTTTCTTT	CASSRIRTGVTEAFF
.	14	TRBV7-8	.	TRBJ2-7	TGTGCCAGCAGCTTAGCCCAGAGGGTCTACGAGCAGTACTTC	CASSLAQRVYEQYF
.	13	TRBV9	.	TRBJ1-1	TGTGCCAGCAGCGTAGATCAGGGGAAGCGTGCTTTCTTT	CASSVDQGKRAFF
many	13	TRBV10-3	.	TRBJ1-1	TGTGCCATCAGTGAAAGGGGGTCTTCTGAAGCTTTCTTT	CAISERGSSEAFF
.	12	TRBV6-2/TRBV6-3	.	TRBJ1-1	TGTGCCAGCAGTGCGACTGCTATTCGGGCTTTCTTT	CASSATAIRAFF